A single sample gave rise to the 32 T cell receptor beta chains below, sequenced in a study of vaccination effects on CD4 cells after COVID-19. Cultured cells yielded isolated CD4+ T cells after approximately nine days. Either the BNT162b2 or mRNA-1273 vaccine was given to participants in two doses. Their antigen targets remain unknown. TCRdb keeps only in-frame clones here, not all; method: immunoSEQ multiplex PCR. This sample yields 47,000 or so clones, of which approximately 70% are seen a single time; about 7% belongs to the top ten. This material consisted of CD4+ T cells from PBMCs cultured without peptide, taken after COVID-19 vaccination. All receptors come from a human donor who received a COVID-19 vaccine.

The rearrangement uses TRBV10-3 and TRBJ1-2, with a possible D match to TRBD1 (6 bases). The CDR3 sequence is 16 residues long. The V and J ends lost 0 bases and 5 bases respectively, with 16 bases between them. The V gene's germline CDR1 is ENHRY and CDR2 SYGVKD. CDR3 sequence: CAISESRTANSYGYTF. The CDR3 DNA follows: TGTGCCATCAGTGAGTCACGGACAGCCAATTCATATGGCTACACCTTC.

The J gene is TRBJ1-2, the V gene TRBV29-1; 7 bases are a match to TRBD1. The V segment lost 7 bases and the J segment 4 bases; nucleotides outside the gene matches: 9. The CDR3 extends over 13 amino acids. CDR1 is SQVTM, CDR2 ANQGSEA, per germline. The CDR3 is CSASPGTVYGYTF. CDR3 nucleotide sequence: TGCAGCGCCTCCCCCGGGACAGTCTATGGCTACACCTTC. Together with reference TRBV29-1 and TRBJ1-2, the CDR3 gives the full variable domain: SAVISQKPSRDICQRGTSLTIQCQVDSQVTMMFWYRQQPGQSLTLIATANQGSEATYESGFVIDKFPISRPNLTFSTLTVSNMSPEDSSIYLCSASPGTVYGYTFGSGTRLTVV.

This chain joins TRBV6-1 and TRBJ1-1, with 11 nucleotides matching TRBD1. CDR3 length equals 15 residues. J was trimmed by 6 bases and V by 2 bases; bases with no gene match: 5. In germline, CDR1 is MNHNS, CDR2 SASEGT. The CDR3 bases are TGTGCCAGCAGTGAAATAGGACAGGGGGCTTCTGAAGCTTTCTTT. Protein product: CASSEIGQGASEAFF.

J is TRBJ1-2 and V is TRBV7-8, with TRBD1 matching 10 bases. The CDR3 has 15 amino acids. Trimming removed 4 bases from V and 5 bases from J; junction bases left unmatched: 7. Germline CDR1 is SGHVS and CDR2 is FQNEAQ. Written as DNA, the CDR3 is TGTGCCAGCAGCTCGGGACAGGGGCTACAATATGGCTACACCTTC. Its translation is CASSSGQGLQYGYTF. Looking up the rest from reference TRBV7-8 and TRBJ1-2 gives the full variable domain: GAGVSQSPRYKVAKRGQDVALRCDPISGHVSLFWYQQALGQGPEFLTYFQNEAQLDKSGLPSDRFFAERPEGSVSTLKIQRTQQEDSAVYLCASSSGQGLQYGYTFGSGTRLTVV.

The rearrangement joins TRBV2 to TRBJ2-3; D tentatively reads TRBD1 or TRBD2 (5 bases each). CDR1 is SNHLY and CDR2 is FYNNEI in the germline V gene. The germline V and J ends were trimmed by 3 bases and 1 base, with 14 bases remaining between them. The CDR3 contains 16 residues. The CDR3 DNA is TGTGCCAGCAGTGACAAGGCAGGGACCGGCACAGATACGCAGTATTTT. Its protein product is CASSDKAGTGTDTQYF.

The V call is TRBV5-4, the J call TRBJ1-1; D is uncertain. The CDR3 loop spans 14 amino acids. The germline V gene has CDR1 SGHNT and CDR2 YYREEE (reference sequence). V shed 4 bases and J shed 1 base, with 11 bases lying between them. Here the CDR3 DNA reads TGTGCCAGCAGCCCAAATAACAGGAACACTGAAGCTTTCTTT. This sequence encodes CASSPNNRNTEAFF.

The chain uses TRBV28 and TRBJ2-3; unclear D gene. CDR3 length equals 13 residues. Germline V lookup: CDR1 MDHEN, CDR2 SYDVKM. Trimming cost V 7 bases and J 2 bases, with 10 bases left between them. CDR3 sequence: CASKVTVTDTQYF. As DNA, the CDR3 is TGTGCCAGCAAGGTAACAGTCACAGATACGCAGTATTTT.

The chain recombines TRBV5-1 with TRBJ1-6; possible D gene TRBD1, 5 bases. The germline gives CDR1 SGHRS, CDR2 YFSETQ. Trimming pared 5 bases from V and 7 bases from J, leaving 10 bases between. CDR3 length: 13 amino acids. The CDR3 region has the DNA TGCGCCAGCAGACAGGACGAAAATTCACCCCTCCACTTT. Its protein is CASRQDENSPLHF.

The chain links TRBV11-2 to TRBJ2-1, with 11 bases lining up with TRBD2. Germline V gives CDR1 SGHAT, CDR2 FQNNGV. The CDR3 runs to 16 residues. Unmatched junction bases numbered 8, after V lost 5 bases and J lost 5 bases. The CDR3 bases are TGTGCCAGCAGCCCGATACTAGCGGGAGACGACAATGAGCAGTTCTTC. Translating it yields CASSPILAGDDNEQFF.

The genes are TRBV9 and TRBJ1-5, with 9 positions matching TRBD1. Germline V gene sequence: CDR1 SGDLS, CDR2 YYNGEE. This CDR3 is built from 19 residues. V dropped 4 bases and J dropped 0; count of bases not matched to a gene: 14. Here the CDR3 reads CASSPGTGTRSYSNQPQHF. DNA for the CDR3: TGTGCCAGCAGCCCAGGGACAGGGACGCGCTCGTATAGCAATCAGCCCCAGCATTTT.

In DNA form, the CDR3 reads TGTGCCAGCAGACGCGGACAGCGGAACACTGAAGCTTTCTTT. Amino acid sequence: CASRRGQRNTEAFF. The chain has TRBV11-1 and TRBJ1-1, with a weak D call TRBD1 (6 bases). CDR1 and CDR2 from the germline V gene are SGHAT and FQDESV (reference sequence). The CDR3 spans 14 residues. Trimming stripped 6 bases from V and 1 base from J, with 12 bases between.

V usage is TRBV18 and J usage is TRBJ1-1; TRBD1 matches 10 bases. Germline values: CDR1 KGHSH, CDR2 LQKENI. The junction had 6 bases not matched to a gene; V was cut back by 3 bases and J by 5 bases. CDR3 length equals 15 residues. The DNA for the CDR3 is TGTGCCAGCTCACCTCGACAGGGGGCGAGTACTGAAGCTTTCTTT. It is translated as CASSPRQGASTEAFF.

V is TRBV19 and J is TRBJ2-3; the match to TRBD2 covers 9 bases. CDR3 length equals 16 residues. CDR1 and CDR2 (germline): LNHDA, SQIVND (reference sequence). V trimming: 3 bases; J trimming: 4 bases; junction bases outside the gene matches: 8. The CDR3 region is CASSIGAGGHSDTQYF. The CDR3 DNA reads TGTGCCAGTAGTATTGGGGCGGGGGGGCATTCAGATACGCAGTATTTT. Complete variable domain (other parts from reference TRBV19 and TRBJ2-3): DGGITQSPKYLFRKEGQNVTLSCEQNLNHDAMYWYRQDPGQGLRLIYYSQIVNDFQKGDIAEGYSVSREKKESFPLTVTSAQKNPTAFYLCASSIGAGGHSDTQYFGPGTRLTVL.

The V and J genes are TRBV5-1 and TRBJ1-3; TRBD1 aligns across 9 bases. V lost 3 bases to trimming and J lost 2 bases; unmatched junction nucleotides: 9. This CDR3 spans 17 amino acids. Germline lookup yields CDR1 SGHRS and CDR2 YFSETQ. In nucleotides, the CDR3 is TGCGCCAGCAGCTGGGGGGGACAGGGAGGACCTGGAAACACCATATATTTT. It translates to CASSWGGQGGPGNTIYF. The full variable domain, rest sourced from reference TRBV5-1 and TRBJ1-3, is KAGVTQTPRYLIKTRGQQVTLSCSPISGHRSVSWYQQTPGQGLQFLFEYFSETQRNKGNFPGRFSGRQFSNSRSEMNVSTLELGDSALYLCASSWGGQGGPGNTIYFGEGSWLTVV.

This sequence joins TRBV5-1 and TRBJ1-1, with D possibly matching TRBD1 (5 bases). Germline V gene lookup returns CDR1 SGHRS and CDR2 YFSETQ. This CDR3 is 12 amino acids long. Trimming removed 4 bases from V and 7 bases from J, with 11 bases in between. CDR3 loop: CASSGWTREAFF. The DNA of the CDR3 is TGCGCCAGCAGCGGATGGACACGTGAAGCTTTCTTT.

This clone appeared a few times. The V gene is TRBV18, the J gene TRBJ2-7, with D maybe TRBD1 (6 bases). The germline V gene has CDR1 KGHSH and CDR2 LQKENI. CDR3 length: 13 amino acids. V was clipped by 3 bases and J by 0 bases, with 6 bases between them. CDR3 coding DNA: TGTGCCAGCTCACCGGACAGCTCCTACGAGCAGTACTTC. Its protein is CASSPDSSYEQYF. Full variable domain (remainder filled in from reference TRBV18 and TRBJ2-7): NAGVMQNPRHLVRRRGQEARLRCSPMKGHSHVYWYRQLPEEGLKFMVYLQKENIIDESGMPKERFSAEFPKEGPSILRIQQVVRGDSAAYFCASSPDSSYEQYFGPGTRLTVT.

CDR3 coding DNA: TGTGCCAGCAGTCCTCGGAGAAACTCCTACGAGCAGTACTTC. It encodes CASSPRRNSYEQYF. This chain connects TRBV3-1 (or the pseudogene TRBV3-2) to TRBJ2-7; D uncertain. The germline V gene has CDR1 LGHDT and CDR2 YNNKEL (reference sequence). The CDR3 is made up of 14 amino acids. Trimming took 6 bases from V and 0 from J, leaving 12 bases between them.

The chain combines TRBV30 with TRBJ2-3; D is unresolved. The V and J ends lost 5 bases and 4 bases respectively, with 7 bases between them. Germline V gene lookup returns CDR1 GTSNPN and CDR2 SVGIG (reference sequence). The CDR3 totals 11 residues. CDR3 DNA: TGTGCCTGGCAAGCAGCAGATACGCAGTATTTT. Translating it yields CAWQAADTQYF.

The J gene is TRBJ1-6, the V gene TRBV6-4, with 7 bases fitting TRBD1. Trimming took 4 bases from V and 10 from J; bases not matched to a gene: 7. CDR1 and CDR2 from the germline V gene are MRHNA and SNTAGT. This CDR3 comprises 14 residues. CDR3 DNA: TGTGCCAGCAGTGTAAGCCCAGGGGGATCACCCCTCCACTTT. It yields the protein CASSVSPGGSPLHF.

A few counts support this clone. The genes are TRBV12-5 and TRBJ2-2; D ambiguous. This CDR3 contains 13 residues. The germline V gene has CDR1 LGHNT and CDR2 FRNRAP. V was shortened by 2 bases and J by 7 bases, with 8 bases between the two germline ends. This CDR3 is CASGLPPGGELFF. In nucleotides, the CDR3 is TGTGCTAGTGGTTTGCCCCCTGGCGGGGAGCTGTTTTTT.

The gene calls are TRBV12-3 or TRBV12-4 and TRBJ2-5; TRBD1 is a possible D gene (6 bases). Trimming took off 5 bases at V and 14 bases at J, with 15 bases between the two ends. The CDR3 sequence is 11 residues long. The CDR3 coding sequence is TGTGCCAGCAGTCCTGGGACATTTTTTTACTTC. Protein product: CASSPGTFFYF.

The chain links TRBV3-1 (or the pseudogene TRBV3-2) to TRBJ2-5; 9 bases align to TRBD2. This CDR3 has 16 amino acids. The ends lost 6 bases at V and 2 bases at J; junction bases unmatched: 10. Germline V gives CDR1 LGHDT, CDR2 YNNKEL (reference sequence). CDR3 protein: CASSLSGLAPQETQYF. DNA of the CDR3: TGTGCCAGCAGTCTCTCTGGACTAGCGCCTCAAGAGACCCAGTACTTC.

In its sample, this clone was seen a few times. The V and J genes are TRBV10-3 and TRBJ2-7, with 13 positions matching TRBD2. Germline V CDR1 and CDR2: ENHRY, SYGVKD. Trimming at V came to 6 bases and at J to 3 bases, leaving 5 bases not matched to a gene. This CDR3 contains 15 residues. This CDR3 is CAIRGTSGAVYEQYF. The CDR3 bases are TGTGCCATCAGGGGGACTAGCGGGGCGGTCTACGAGCAGTACTTC.

V and J are TRBV6-6 and TRBJ2-7; TRBD1 is a possible D gene (5 bases). Trimming stripped 0 bases from V and 3 bases from J, with 12 bases between. The CDR3 has 15 amino acids. Per germline, CDR1 MNHNY and CDR2 SVGAGI (reference sequence). The CDR3 DNA reads TGTGCCAGCAGTTACTCACAGGCCCCGATCTACGAGCAGTACTTC. This sequence encodes CASSYSQAPIYEQYF.

This sequence joins TRBV6-2 or TRBV6-3 and TRBJ2-5; 11 bases align to TRBD2. The germline V gene encodes CDR1 MNHEY and CDR2 SVGEGT. The trim removed 3 bases at V and 4 bases at J, leaving 10 bases unmatched. The CDR3 totals 17 residues. Here the CDR3 reads CASSYRASGRYGETQYF. CDR3 sequence (DNA): TGTGCCAGCAGTTATAGGGCTAGCGGGAGGTACGGAGAGACCCAGTACTTC.

This chain links TRBV10-3 with TRBJ2-7, with TRBD2 matching over 12 bases. Germline trimming cut 3 bases from V and 4 bases from J; bases unmatched to any gene: 4. Per germline, CDR1 ENHRY and CDR2 SYGVKD. This CDR3 has 15 residues. The CDR3 region has the DNA TGTGCCATCAGTGATACCGGGACTAGCGGGTACGAGCAGTACTTC. Encoded protein: CAISDTGTSGYEQYF.

In its sample, this clone was seen a few times. The chain carries TRBV6-5 and TRBJ1-2; D is perhaps TRBD1 (5 bases). Germline loops: CDR1 MNHEY, CDR2 SVGAGI. This CDR3 is 14 amino acids long. Trimming removed 6 bases from V and 0 bases from J, with 11 bases in between. Here the CDR3 reads CASSWDRTNYGYTF. CDR3 DNA: TGTGCCAGCAGCTGGGACCGAACTAACTATGGCTACACCTTC.

J is TRBJ1-2 and V is TRBV5-1, with 10 bases fitting TRBD1. This CDR3 is built from 18 residues. The J segment lost 5 bases and the V segment lost 9 bases, leaving 22 bases of the junction unmatched. CDR1 SGHRS and CDR2 YFSETQ come from the germline V gene. This chain's CDR3 is CATSDGDRGPTERYGYTF. The DNA of the CDR3 is TGCGCCACCTCTGACGGGGACAGGGGACCTACCGAGAGATATGGCTACACCTTC. The whole variable domain, filled in from reference TRBV5-1 and TRBJ1-2, reads KAGVTQTPRYLIKTRGQQVTLSCSPISGHRSVSWYQQTPGQGLQFLFEYFSETQRNKGNFPGRFSGRQFSNSRSEMNVSTLELGDSALYLCATSDGDRGPTERYGYTFGSGTRLTVV.

The chain links TRBV5-1 to TRBJ2-3; TRBD2 matches at 9 bases. The CDR3 consists of 17 residues. Trimming removed 3 bases from V and 4 bases from J; junction bases left unmatched: 12. Germline lookup yields CDR1 SGHRS and CDR2 YFSETQ. The CDR3 reads CASSSGGRAGGSDTQYF. CDR3 DNA sequence: TGCGCCAGCAGCTCTGGGGGTCGAGCGGGAGGATCAGATACGCAGTATTTT.

This clone was recorded a few times. V and J are TRBV5-4 and TRBJ2-2; 9 bases map to TRBD1. There are 15 residues in the CDR3. Per germline, CDR1 SGHNT and CDR2 YYREEE (reference sequence). J was trimmed by 6 bases and V by 4 bases; bases with no gene match: 7. CDR3 in DNA: TGTGCCAGCAGCGGACAGGGGCCGGGGGCCGGGGAGCTGTTTTTT. Protein sequence: CASSGQGPGAGELFF.

This clone was counted once. The rearrangement uses TRBV5-1 and TRBJ1-1, with D possibly TRBD1 on 5 matching bases. V shed 0 bases and J shed 3 bases, with 15 bases lying between them. Germline CDR1 reads SGHRS; CDR2 reads YFSETQ. The CDR3 extends over 16 amino acids. The CDR3 DNA sequence: TGCGCCAGCAGCTTGGAAGGGGTTTCCGCCGACACTGAAGCTTTCTTT. The encoded protein is CASSLEGVSADTEAFF.

The genes are TRBV5-1 and TRBJ2-5; TRBD1 might be the D (5 bases). This CDR3 is 15 amino acids long. V was shortened by 2 bases and J by 1 base, with 12 bases between the two germline ends. The germline CDR1 and CDR2 sequences are SGHRS and YFSETQ. DNA of the CDR3: TGCGCCAGCAGCTTTTGGCAGGGAATCCAAGAGACCCAGTACTTC. The encoded protein is CASSFWQGIQETQYF.